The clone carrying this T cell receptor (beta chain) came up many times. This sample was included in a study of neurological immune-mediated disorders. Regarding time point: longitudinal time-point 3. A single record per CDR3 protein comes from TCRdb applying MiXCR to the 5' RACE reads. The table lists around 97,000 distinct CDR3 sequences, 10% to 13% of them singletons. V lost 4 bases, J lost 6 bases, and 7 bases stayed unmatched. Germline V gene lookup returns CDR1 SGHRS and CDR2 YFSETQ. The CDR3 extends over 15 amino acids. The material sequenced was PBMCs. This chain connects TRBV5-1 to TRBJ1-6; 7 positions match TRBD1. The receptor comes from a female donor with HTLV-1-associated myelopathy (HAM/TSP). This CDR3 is CASSAEGAGNSPLHF. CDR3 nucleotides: TGCGCCAGCAGCGCTGAGGGGGCAGGTAATTCACCCCTCCACTTT.